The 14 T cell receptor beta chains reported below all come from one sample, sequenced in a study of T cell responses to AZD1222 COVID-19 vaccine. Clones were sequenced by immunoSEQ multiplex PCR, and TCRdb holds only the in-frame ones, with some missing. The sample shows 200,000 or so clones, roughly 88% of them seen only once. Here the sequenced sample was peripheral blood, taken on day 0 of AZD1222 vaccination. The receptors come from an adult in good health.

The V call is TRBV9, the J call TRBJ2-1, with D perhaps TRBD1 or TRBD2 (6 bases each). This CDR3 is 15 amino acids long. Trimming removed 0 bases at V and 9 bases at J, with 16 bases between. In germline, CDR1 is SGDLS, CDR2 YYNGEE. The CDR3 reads CASSVVREGGGEQFF. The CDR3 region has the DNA TGTGCCAGCAGCGTAGTAAGAGAGGGGGGAGGTGAGCAGTTCTTC. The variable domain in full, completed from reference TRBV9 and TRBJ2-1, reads DSGVTQTPKHLITATGQRVTLRCSPRSGDLSVYWYQQSLDQGLQFLIQYYNGEERAKGNILERFSAQQFPDLHSELNLSSLELGDSALYFCASSVVREGGGEQFFGPGTRLTVL.

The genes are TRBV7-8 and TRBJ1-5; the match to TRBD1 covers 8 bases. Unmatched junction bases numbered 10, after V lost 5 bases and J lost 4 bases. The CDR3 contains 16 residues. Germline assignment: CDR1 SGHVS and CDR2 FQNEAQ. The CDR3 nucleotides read TGTGCCAGCAGCCCACTTCGACAGGGGTCTAATCAGCCCCAGCATTTT. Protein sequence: CASSPLRQGSNQPQHF.

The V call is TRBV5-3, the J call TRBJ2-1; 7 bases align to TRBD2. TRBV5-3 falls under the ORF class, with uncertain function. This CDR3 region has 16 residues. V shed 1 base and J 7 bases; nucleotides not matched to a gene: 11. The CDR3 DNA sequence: TGTGCCAGAAGCTTGATGGGGGAGGGTGCGGGAAATGAGCAGTTCTTC. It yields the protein CARSLMGEGAGNEQFF.

CDR3 nucleotides: TGTGCCAGTAGTATAGTTGGGGGCCACGAGCAGTACTTC. Its protein product is CASSIVGGHEQYF. The chain recombines TRBV19 with TRBJ2-7, with a weak D call TRBD1 (6 bases). V was shortened by 1 base and J by 5 bases, with 9 bases between the two germline ends. The CDR3 covers 13 residues. Looked up from germline, CDR1 is LNHDA and CDR2 is SQIVND (reference sequence).

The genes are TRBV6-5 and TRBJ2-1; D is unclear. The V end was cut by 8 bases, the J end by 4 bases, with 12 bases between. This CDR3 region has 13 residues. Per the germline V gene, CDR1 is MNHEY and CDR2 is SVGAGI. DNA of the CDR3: TGTGCCAGCGCTAGGTTGGAGTACAATGAGCAGTTCTTC. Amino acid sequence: CASARLEYNEQFF.

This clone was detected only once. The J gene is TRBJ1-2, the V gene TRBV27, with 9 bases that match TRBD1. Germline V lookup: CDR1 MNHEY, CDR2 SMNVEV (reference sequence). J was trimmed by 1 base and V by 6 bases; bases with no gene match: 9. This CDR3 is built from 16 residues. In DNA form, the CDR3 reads TGTGCCAGCAGACAAGGGACAGGGACTCTTAACTATGGCTACACCTTC. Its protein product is CASRQGTGTLNYGYTF.

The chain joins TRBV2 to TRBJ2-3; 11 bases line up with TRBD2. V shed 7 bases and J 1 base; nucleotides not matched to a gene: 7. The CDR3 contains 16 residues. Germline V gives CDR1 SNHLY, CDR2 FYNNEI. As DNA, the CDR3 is TGTGCCAGCACCAGACAGGGACTAGCGGGCACAGATACGCAGTATTTT. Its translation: CASTRQGLAGTDTQYF.

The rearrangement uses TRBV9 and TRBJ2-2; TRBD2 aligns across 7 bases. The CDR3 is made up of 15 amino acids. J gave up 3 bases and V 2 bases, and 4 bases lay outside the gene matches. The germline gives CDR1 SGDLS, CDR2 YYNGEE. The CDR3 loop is CASSVYSGDTGELFF. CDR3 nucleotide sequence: TGTGCCAGCAGCGTTTACAGCGGGGACACCGGGGAGCTGTTTTTT.

CDR3 coding DNA: TGTGCCATCAGTTATATCGGGGGTTACAATGAGCAGTTCTTC. This codes for CAISYIGGYNEQFF. The chain uses TRBV10-3 and TRBJ2-1, with D perhaps matching TRBD2 (6 bases). Between the trimmed V and J ends, which lost 5 bases and 4 bases, there was a span of 12 bases. Per the germline V gene, CDR1 is ENHRY and CDR2 is SYGVKD. The CDR3 spans 14 residues.

CDR3 sequence: CASSVAGGVVFGGELFF. DNA for the CDR3: TGTGCCAGCAGCGTAGCTGGGGGAGTGGTCTTCGGCGGGGAGCTGTTTTTT. The chain employs TRBV9 and TRBJ2-2; D possibly matches TRBD1 or TRBD2 (5 bases each). The CDR3 totals 17 residues. Germline V CDR1 and CDR2: SGDLS, YYNGEE. V lost 0 bases, J lost 7 bases, and 19 bases lay in between.

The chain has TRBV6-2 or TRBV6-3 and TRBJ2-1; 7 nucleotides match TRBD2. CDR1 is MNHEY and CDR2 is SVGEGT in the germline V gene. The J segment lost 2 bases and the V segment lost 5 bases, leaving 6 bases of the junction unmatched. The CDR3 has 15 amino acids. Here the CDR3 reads CASSTLADTYNEQFF. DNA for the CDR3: TGTGCCAGCAGTACCCTAGCGGATACCTACAATGAGCAGTTCTTC.

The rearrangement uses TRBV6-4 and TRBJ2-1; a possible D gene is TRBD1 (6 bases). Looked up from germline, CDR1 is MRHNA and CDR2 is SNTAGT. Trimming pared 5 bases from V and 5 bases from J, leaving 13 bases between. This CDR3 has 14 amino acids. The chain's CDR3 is CASSSTGFDNEQFF. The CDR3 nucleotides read TGTGCCAGCAGTAGCACAGGGTTTGACAATGAGCAGTTCTTC.

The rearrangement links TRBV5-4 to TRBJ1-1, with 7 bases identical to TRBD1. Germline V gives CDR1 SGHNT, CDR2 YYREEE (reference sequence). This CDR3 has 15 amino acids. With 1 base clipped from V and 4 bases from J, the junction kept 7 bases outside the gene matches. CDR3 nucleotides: TGTGCCAGCAGCTTGAATTCCAGGGGGAGCACTGAAGCTTTCTTT. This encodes CASSLNSRGSTEAFF.

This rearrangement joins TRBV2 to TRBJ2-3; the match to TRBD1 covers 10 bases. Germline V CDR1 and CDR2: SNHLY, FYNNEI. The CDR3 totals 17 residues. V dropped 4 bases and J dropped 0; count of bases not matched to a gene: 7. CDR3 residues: CASSGTGGARSTDTQYF. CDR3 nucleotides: TGTGCCAGCAGTGGGACAGGGGGAGCCCGCAGCACAGATACGCAGTATTTT.